This T cell receptor beta chain was found in a study of blood T cells in healthy people across ages. Study-level findings and limits: Diversity of TCR beta correlated strongly with naive T cell percentage.

Concerning this clonotype: Its antigen is unidentified.

This CDR3 has 16 residues. Trimming left V 3 bases short and J 0 bases short, with 13 bases between. The authors ran a second PCR of 7 to 11 cycles using a sample-barcoded 5' primer and a J-beta primer mix. MiXCR was run by TCRdb on the 5' RACE reads, yielding one entry per CDR3 protein. The sample holds around 1,900,000 distinct CDR3 sequences; about two fifths are singletons and the top ten take more than 20%. The J gene is TRBJ2-3, the V gene TRBV12-3 or TRBV12-4; D uncertain. The receptor was derived from a human donor in good health. The sample comprised blood. The CDR3 DNA follows: TGTGCCAGCAGTTTTGCGGAACATAACAGCACAGATACGCAGTATTTT. It translates to CASSFAEHNSTDTQYF.